This T cell receptor beta chain was sequenced during a study of blood T cells in healthy people across ages. Study results and caveats: Whereas aged donors had fewer naive CD4+ cells, long-lived donors had more of them and higher diversity.

The junction had 4 bases not matched to a gene; V was cut back by 1 base and J by 2 bases. The V gene's germline CDR1 is LGHNA and CDR2 YNFKEQ. The CDR3 is 15 amino acids. In its sample, this clonotype was seen a few times. Its antigen is unidentified. Total RNA, at least 5 micrograms per sample, came from PBMCs. Next came a second PCR, run for about 7 to 12 cycles, which used a sample-barcoded 5' primer along with a J-beta primer mix. Each cDNA molecule, via a template-switch adaptor with 12 random nucleotides, was tagged. Paired-end reads containing CDR3 totaled no fewer than 3 million for each sample. Each CDR3 protein is one row after TCRdb ran MiXCR on the 5' RACE reads. This sample carries 800,000 or so distinct CDR3 sequences, 62% of them seen once, and the ten largest clones take about a quarter.

The clonotype comes from a man younger than 40 in good health. Sequences were obtained from blood. The V gene is TRBV4-2, the J gene TRBJ2-5; TRBD2 aligns across 7 bases. The CDR3 DNA sequence: TGTGCCAGCAGCCAAGGGAGCGGGGCACAAGAGACCCAGTACTTC. This sequence encodes CASSQGSGAQETQYF.